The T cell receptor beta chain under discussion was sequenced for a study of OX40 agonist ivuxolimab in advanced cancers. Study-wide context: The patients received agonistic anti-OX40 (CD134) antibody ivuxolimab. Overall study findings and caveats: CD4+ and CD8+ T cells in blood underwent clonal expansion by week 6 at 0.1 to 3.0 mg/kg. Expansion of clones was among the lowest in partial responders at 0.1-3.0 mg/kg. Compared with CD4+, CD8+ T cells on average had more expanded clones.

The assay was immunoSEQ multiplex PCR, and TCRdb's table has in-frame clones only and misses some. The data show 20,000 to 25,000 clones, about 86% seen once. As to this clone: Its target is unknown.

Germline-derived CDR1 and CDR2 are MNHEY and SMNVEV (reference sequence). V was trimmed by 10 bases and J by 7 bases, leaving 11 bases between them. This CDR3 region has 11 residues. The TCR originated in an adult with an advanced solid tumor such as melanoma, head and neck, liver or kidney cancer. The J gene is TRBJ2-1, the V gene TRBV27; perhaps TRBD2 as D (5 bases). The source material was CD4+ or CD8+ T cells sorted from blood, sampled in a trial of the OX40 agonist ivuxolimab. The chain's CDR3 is CAIRRGNEQFF. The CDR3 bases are TGTGCCATACGCCGCGGGAATGAGCAGTTCTTC.